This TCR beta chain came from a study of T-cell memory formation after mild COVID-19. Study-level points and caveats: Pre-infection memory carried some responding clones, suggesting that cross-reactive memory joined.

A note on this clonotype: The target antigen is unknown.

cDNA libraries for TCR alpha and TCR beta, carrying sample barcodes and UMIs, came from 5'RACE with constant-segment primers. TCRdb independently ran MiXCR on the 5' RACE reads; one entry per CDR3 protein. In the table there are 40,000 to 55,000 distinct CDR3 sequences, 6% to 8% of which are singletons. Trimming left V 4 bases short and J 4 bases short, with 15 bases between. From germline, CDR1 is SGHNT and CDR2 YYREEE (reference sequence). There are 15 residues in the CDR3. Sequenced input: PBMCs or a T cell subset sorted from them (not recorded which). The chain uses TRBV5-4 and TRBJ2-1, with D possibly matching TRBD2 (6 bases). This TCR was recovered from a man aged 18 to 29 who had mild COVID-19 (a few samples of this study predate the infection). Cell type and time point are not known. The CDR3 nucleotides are TGTGCCAGCAGCCAGGACTATGGACGGTACAATGAGCAGTTCTTC. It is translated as CASSQDYGRYNEQFF.